This T cell receptor beta chain was sequenced during a study of blood T cell repertoires in COVID-19. Study-level background: COVID-19 samples, acute and convalescent, were from the United States, Italy and Spain. The cDNA or gDNA used as material had been derived from T cells, B-cell-depleted T cells, or PBMCs.

In the study's own analysis: Estimation of nucleated cell counts was performed using reference gene primer amplification. TCRdb's copy holds only in-frame clones and misses some; the assay was immunoSEQ multiplex PCR. V and J calls and clone size are those listed in that table; D and trimming were worked out from the DNA. In the table there are some 130,000 clones, around 79% of which are singletons. V trimming: 2 bases; J trimming: 0 bases; junction bases outside the gene matches: 5. Germline assignment: CDR1 SGHDT and CDR2 YYEEEE. This CDR3 has 16 amino acids. The clonotype comes from a man in his 60s with acute or convalescent COVID-19. V gene TRBV5-6 combines with J gene TRBJ1-5, with 7 positions matching TRBD1. Sample: peripheral blood. Written as DNA, the CDR3 is TGTGCCAGCAGCTTCGGGACAGATTATAGCAATCAGCCCCAGCATTTT. Protein: CASSFGTDYSNQPQHF. Full variable domain (remainder filled in from reference TRBV5-6 and TRBJ1-5): DAGVTQSPTHLIKTRGQQVTLRCSPKSGHDTVSWYQQALGQGPQFIFQYYEEEERQRGNFPDRFSGHQFPNYSSELNVNALLLGDSALYLCASSFGTDYSNQPQHFGDGTRLSIL.